This passage covers 20 T cell receptor beta chains from one sample sequenced in a study of regulatory T cells in long-lasting Graves disease. Time point reported: newly diagnosed GD, antithyroid drugs for less than 3 months. RNA from PBMCs was the source of the TCR library. Library construction for TCR beta used iRepertoire HTBI primers and Arm-PCR of CDR3 regions. One entry per CDR3 protein results from TCRdb running MiXCR on the multiplex PCR reads. The table shows 200,000 to 250,000 distinct CDR3 sequences, with roughly 18% occurring only once. This same sample was also part of a study on T cells in Graves' hyperthyroidism and ophthalmopathy.

Sequencing used peripheral blood mononuclear cells (PBMCs), obtained at new diagnosis, from a patient treated with antithyroid drugs. The receptors stem from a woman in her twenties or thirties with Graves disease.

This clonotype was counted at least ten times. V and J are TRBV6-1 and TRBJ2-7; a weak D match, TRBD1 (5 bases). The CDR3 length is 13 residues. CDR1 and CDR2 (germline): MNHNS, SASEGT. Trimming stripped 7 bases from V and 0 bases from J, with 10 bases between. CDR3 loop: CASTRQNSYEQYF. The CDR3, as DNA: TGTGCCAGCACCCGACAGAACTCCTACGAGCAGTACTTC.

At least ten counts were recorded for this clonotype. The chain uses TRBV2 and TRBJ2-1; 7 nucleotides line up with TRBD2. This CDR3 has 16 amino acids. Germline CDR1 SNHLY, CDR2 FYNNEI. V shed 3 bases, J shed 3 bases, and the junction held 8 bases outside the gene matches. The CDR3 here is CASSDTAGANYNEQFF. For the CDR3, the DNA is TGTGCCAGCAGTGATACGGCGGGAGCCAACTACAATGAGCAGTTCTTC.

The table lists this clonotype with many counts. The rearrangement links TRBV5-6 to TRBJ2-3; the D call may be TRBD1 or TRBD2 (6 bases each). The DNA end favors TRBJ2-5, so the J call may be wrong. The CDR3 totals 14 residues. In germline, CDR1 is SGHDT, CDR2 YYEEEE. The CDR3 sequence is CASSVGGAAYTQYF. The CDR3 bases are TGTGCCAGCAGCGTGGGGGGCGCGGCGTATACCCAGTACTTC.

This clonotype turned up a few times. The chain employs TRBV10-3 and TRBJ2-5; 12 bases align to TRBD2. V lost 6 bases, J lost 3 bases, and 5 bases stayed unmatched. The CDR3 is 15 amino acids. CDR1 is ENHRY, CDR2 SYGVKD, per germline. CDR3 coding DNA: TGTGCCATCAGCCTGACTAGCGGGGGAGAAGAGACCCAGTACTTC. Translated, it gives CAISLTSGGEETQYF.

This clonotype was counted ten times or more. V is TRBV15 and J is TRBJ1-6; D remains ambiguous. The V end lost 3 bases, the J end lost 0 bases, and 6 bases lay between the germline ends. This CDR3 has 15 residues. Germline V lookup: CDR1 LNHNV, CDR2 YYDKDF (reference sequence). CDR3 sequence (DNA): TGTGCCACCAGCAGGGACGGCTCCTATAATTCACCCCTCCACTTT. Protein product: CATSRDGSYNSPLHF.

The chain recombines TRBV20-1 with TRBJ1-2; TRBD1 matches 10 bases. Trimming removed 3 bases from V and 4 bases from J; junction bases left unmatched: 11. Germline-derived CDR1 and CDR2 are DFQATT and SNEGSKA (reference sequence). The CDR3 extends over 16 amino acids. The DNA of the CDR3 is TGCAGTGCTAGGGGACAGGGGTACACTATAGGCTATGGCTACACCTTC. This sequence encodes CSARGQGYTIGYGYTF.

The J gene is TRBJ1-5, the V gene TRBV7-2; D is undetermined. The CDR3 has 13 residues. V shed 2 bases and J shed 6 bases, with 8 bases lying between them. Germline V lookup: CDR1 SGHTA, CDR2 FQGNSA. The CDR3 region is CASSLSTPQPQHF. CDR3 coding DNA: TGTGCCAGCAGCTTAAGTACACCTCAGCCCCAGCATTTT.

This clonotype was found many times. V gene TRBV5-1 combines with J gene TRBJ2-1, with 9 bases matching TRBD1. CDR1 SGHRS and CDR2 YFSETQ come from the germline V gene. V lost 0 bases, J lost 7 bases, and 5 bases stayed unmatched. The CDR3 consists of 15 residues. The CDR3 DNA is TGCGCCAGCAGCTTGGGGGTACAGGGGGCAAATGAGCAGTTCTTC. It codes for CASSLGVQGANEQFF. Full variable domain (rest looked up from reference TRBV5-1 and TRBJ2-1): KAGVTQTPRYLIKTRGQQVTLSCSPISGHRSVSWYQQTPGQGLQFLFEYFSETQRNKGNFPGRFSGRQFSNSRSEMNVSTLELGDSALYLCASSLGVQGANEQFFGPGTRLTVL.

V usage is TRBV12-3 or TRBV12-4 and J usage is TRBJ1-5, with D perhaps TRBD1 (5 bases). Trimming pared 7 bases from V and 0 bases from J, leaving 10 bases between. The CDR3 loop spans 14 amino acids. The CDR3 sequence is CASTGADSNQPQHF. DNA of the CDR3: TGTGCCAGCACCGGGGCAGATAGCAATCAGCCCCAGCATTTT.

Many counts were recorded for this clonotype. V usage is TRBV20-1 and J usage is TRBJ2-1; possibly TRBD2 for D (6 bases). Germline CDR1 DFQATT, CDR2 SNEGSKA (reference sequence). V lost 5 bases, J lost 2 bases, and 16 bases lay in between. This CDR3 spans 15 amino acids. CDR3 residues: CSASLTSGAYNEQFF. As DNA, the CDR3 is TGCAGTGCTTCCCTCACATCGGGGGCCTACAATGAGCAGTTCTTC.

This clonotype was observed many times. This sequence joins TRBV5-6 and TRBJ1-4; D gene uncertain. Germline lookup yields CDR1 SGHDT and CDR2 YYEEEE. Trimming removed 1 base from V and 8 bases from J, with 18 bases in between. The CDR3 is 16 residues long. CDR3 sequence (DNA): TGTGCCAGCAGCTTGATATTAGGGTCTGGCGGGGAAAAACTGTTTTTT. Translation: CASSLILGSGGEKLFF.

This clonotype was seen at least ten times. This chain connects TRBV29-1 to TRBJ2-1; no firm D call. Trimming shortened V by 4 bases and J by 6 bases, and 7 bases separated the two germline ends. The CDR3 totals 11 residues. Germline loops: CDR1 SQVTM, CDR2 ANQGSEA. CDR3 in DNA: TGCAGCGTTGTTGCCCGCAATGAGCAGTTCTTC. Protein sequence: CSVVARNEQFF.

This clonotype was seen just once. The CDR3 does not close with the conserved phenylalanine or tryptophan, likely indicating a read error. The DNA is omitted, as the CDR3 cannot be located on it reliably, and the CDR3 follows TCRdb's listing. The genes are TRBV14 and TRBJ2-7; the table's D call, TRBD1, has no DNA check behind it. Germline V gene sequence: CDR1 SGHDN, CDR2 FVKESK. Including both end residues, the CDR3 is 15 amino acids long. The CDR3 here is CASSPLGSQGYEQCL.

This clonotype was detected only a few times. This sequence joins TRBV7-9 and TRBJ2-2; no definite D call. The CDR3 covers 16 residues. Trimming removed 5 bases from V and 5 bases from J, with 18 bases in between. Germline V gene sequence: CDR1 SEHNR, CDR2 FQNEAQ (reference sequence). CDR3 sequence reads: CASSGVAVLRTGELFF. The CDR3 region has the DNA TGTGCCAGCAGCGGAGTCGCGGTTCTCCGTACCGGGGAGCTGTTTTTT.

Ten or more counts support this clonotype. The chain carries TRBV3-1 and TRBJ1-1, with TRBD1 matching 9 bases. Germline CDR1 reads LGHDT; CDR2 reads YNNKEL (reference sequence). Trimming cost V 3 bases and J 11 bases; bases outside gene matches: 4. The CDR3 runs 12 residues. The CDR3 region has the DNA TGTGCCAGCAGCCAGGGAGGGACAGGGGCTTTCTTT. It translates to CASSQGGTGAFF.

This clonotype was recorded a few times. The rearrangement links TRBV30 to TRBJ1-1; no reliable D call. The CDR3 covers 13 residues. The germline V gene encodes CDR1 GTSNPN and CDR2 SVGIG (reference sequence). V was trimmed by 3 bases and J by 5 bases, leaving 13 bases between them. CDR3 in amino acids: CAWRPVWTTEAFF. The CDR3 DNA reads TGTGCCTGGAGGCCCGTCTGGACTACTGAAGCTTTCTTT.

This clonotype came up many times. The chain carries TRBV7-9 and TRBJ2-3; no reliable D call. Trimming took off 5 bases at V and 4 bases at J, with 19 bases between the two ends. CDR3 size: 16 residues. Germline CDR1 reads SEHNR; CDR2 reads FQNEAQ (reference sequence). The CDR3 region has the DNA TGTGCCAGCAGCACCCTCCAACGGTCATGGGCAGATACGCAGTATTTT. It yields the protein CASSTLQRSWADTQYF.

This clonotype occurred many times. V is TRBV3-1 and J is TRBJ2-7, with a tentative D call TRBD2 (6 bases). Trimming left V 0 bases short and J 2 bases short, with 14 bases between. The CDR3 loop spans 16 amino acids. Germline loops: CDR1 LGHDT, CDR2 YNNKEL (reference sequence). The CDR3 sequence is CASSQDSAGRTYEQYF. The CDR3 DNA sequence: TGTGCCAGCAGCCAAGATTCGGCAGGGAGGACCTACGAGCAGTACTTC.

By frequency in the sample, this clonotype is medium-sized. V and J are TRBV9 and TRBJ2-7, with D possibly being TRBD1 (7 bases). CDR1 and CDR2 from the germline V gene are SGDLS and YYNGEE. This CDR3 contains 14 residues. Trimming took 2 bases from V and 7 from J, leaving 16 bases between them. CDR3 nucleotide sequence: TGTGCCAGCAGCGTGGAGTACAGGGGAGGAGAGCAGTACTTC. This sequence encodes CASSVEYRGGEQYF.

The V call is TRBV18, the J call TRBJ1-3; D unclear. This CDR3 has 17 residues. Trimming shortened V by 3 bases and J by 4 bases, and 19 bases separated the two germline ends. Germline V gene data show CDR1 as KGHSH and CDR2 as LQKENI. CDR3 in amino acids: CASSPRTGSESGNTIYF. As DNA, the CDR3 is TGTGCCAGCTCACCCCGGACGGGGTCTGAGTCCGGAAACACCATATATTTT.